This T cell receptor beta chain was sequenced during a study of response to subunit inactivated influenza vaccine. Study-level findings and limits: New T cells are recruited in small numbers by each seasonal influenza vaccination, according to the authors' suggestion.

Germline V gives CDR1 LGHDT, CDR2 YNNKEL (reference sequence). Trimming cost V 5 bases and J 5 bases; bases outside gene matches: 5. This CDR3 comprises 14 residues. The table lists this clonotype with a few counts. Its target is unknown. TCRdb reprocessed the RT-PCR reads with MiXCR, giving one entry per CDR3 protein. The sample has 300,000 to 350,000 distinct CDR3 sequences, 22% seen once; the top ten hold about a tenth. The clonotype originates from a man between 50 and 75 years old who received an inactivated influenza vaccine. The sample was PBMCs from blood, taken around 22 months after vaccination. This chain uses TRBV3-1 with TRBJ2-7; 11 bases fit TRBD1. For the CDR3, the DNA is TGTGCCAGCAGCTCAGGACAGGGGGCCGACGAGCAGTACTTC. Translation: CASSSGQGADEQYF.